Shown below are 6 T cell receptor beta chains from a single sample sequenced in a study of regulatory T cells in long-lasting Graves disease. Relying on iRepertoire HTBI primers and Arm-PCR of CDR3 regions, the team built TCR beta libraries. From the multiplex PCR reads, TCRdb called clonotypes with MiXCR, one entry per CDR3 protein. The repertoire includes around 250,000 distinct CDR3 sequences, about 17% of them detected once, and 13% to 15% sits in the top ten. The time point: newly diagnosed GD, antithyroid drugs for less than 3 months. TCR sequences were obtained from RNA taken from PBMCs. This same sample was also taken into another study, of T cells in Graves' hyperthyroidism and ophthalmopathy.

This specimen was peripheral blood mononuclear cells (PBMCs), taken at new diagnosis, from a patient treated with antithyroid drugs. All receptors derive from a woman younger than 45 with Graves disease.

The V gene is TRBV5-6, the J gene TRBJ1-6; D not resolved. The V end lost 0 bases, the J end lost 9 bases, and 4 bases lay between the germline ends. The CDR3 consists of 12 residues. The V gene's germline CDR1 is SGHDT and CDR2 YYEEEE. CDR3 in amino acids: CASSLEGSPLHF. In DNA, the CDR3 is TGTGCCAGCAGCTTGGAAGGTTCACCCCTCCACTTT.

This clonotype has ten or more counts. The CDR3 spells CASSLQGITNTEAFF. CDR3 in DNA: TGTGCCAGCAGTTTACAGGGGATCACGAACACTGAAGCTTTCTTT. V gene TRBV28 combines with J gene TRBJ1-1, with a possible D match to TRBD1 (6 bases). The germline V gene has CDR1 MDHEN and CDR2 SYDVKM. The length of the CDR3 is 15 residues. With 2 bases removed from V and 1 base from J, the gap between germline ends came to 11 bases.

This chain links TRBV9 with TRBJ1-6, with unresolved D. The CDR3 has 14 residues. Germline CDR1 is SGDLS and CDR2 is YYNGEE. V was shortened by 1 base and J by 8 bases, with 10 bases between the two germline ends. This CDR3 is CASSVNPGDSPLHF. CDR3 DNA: TGTGCCAGCAGCGTAAACCCAGGCGATTCACCCCTCCACTTT.

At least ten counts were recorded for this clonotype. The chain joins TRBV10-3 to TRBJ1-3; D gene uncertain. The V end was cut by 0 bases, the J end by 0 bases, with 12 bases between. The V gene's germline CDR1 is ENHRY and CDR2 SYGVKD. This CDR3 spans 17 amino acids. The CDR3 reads CAISESMWADSGNTIYF. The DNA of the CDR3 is TGTGCCATCAGTGAGTCTATGTGGGCAGACTCTGGAAACACCATATATTTT.

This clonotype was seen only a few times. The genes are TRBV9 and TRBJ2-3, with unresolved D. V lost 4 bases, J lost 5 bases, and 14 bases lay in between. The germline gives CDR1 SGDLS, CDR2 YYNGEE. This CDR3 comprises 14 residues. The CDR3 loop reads CASSSPEYEDTQYF. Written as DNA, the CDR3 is TGTGCCAGCAGCTCCCCTGAATATGAAGATACGCAGTATTTT.

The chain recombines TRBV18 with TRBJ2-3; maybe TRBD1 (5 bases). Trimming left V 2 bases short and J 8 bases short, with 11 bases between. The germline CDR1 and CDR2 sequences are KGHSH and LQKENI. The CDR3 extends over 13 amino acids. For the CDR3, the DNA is TGTGCCAGCTCACCATCGCTAGACAGTACGCAGTATTTT. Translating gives CASSPSLDSTQYF.